These T cell receptor beta chains were read from a single sample in a study of blood T cell repertoires in COVID-19. Measured with immunoSEQ multiplex PCR; TCRdb has only the in-frame clones, and not every one. The repertoire holds fewer than 110,000 clones, roughly 84% seen once, with 4% to 5.5% in the top ten. The source material was peripheral blood. All receptors derive from a human donor in a cohort sampled during active COVID-19. Each CDR3 is given with its conserved first and last residue. The D gene is left open where the match is weak. Size values are once, few and many counts, or a class for expanded clones, and some rows have none.

v_gene: TRBV6-2/TRBV6-3
d_gene: TRBD2
j_gene: TRBJ2-1
abundance: NA
CDR3nt: TGTGCCAGCACCCCTAGCGGGATTTACAATGAGCAGTTCTTC
CDR3aa: CASTPSGIYNEQFF

v_gene: TRBV24-1
d_gene: TRBD2
j_gene: TRBJ2-3
abundance: NA
CDR3nt: TGTGCCACCGGCCCTAGCGGGACGGGCACAGATACGCAGTATTTT
CDR3aa: CATGPSGTGTDTQYF

v_gene: TRBV10-3
d_gene: TRBD2
j_gene: TRBJ2-2
abundance: few
CDR3nt: TGTGCCATCAGTGTTCTAGCGGGCCAGCACGGGGAGCTGTTTTTT
CDR3aa: CAISVLAGQHGELFF

v_gene: TRBV7-2
d_gene: TRBD2
j_gene: TRBJ2-2
abundance: NA
CDR3nt: TGTGCCAGCAGCTTTAGTGGGTCCAGCGGGAGGCGCACCGGGGAGCTGTTTTTT
CDR3aa: CASSFSGSSGRRTGELFF

v_gene: TRBV4-3
d_gene: TRBD2
j_gene: TRBJ2-1
abundance: NA
CDR3nt: TGCGCCAGCGGTTCCGGGACTAGCGGGTTAGGAGCCTACAATGAGCAGTTCTTC
CDR3aa: CASGSGTSGLGAYNEQFF

v_gene: TRBV7-3
d_gene: TRBD2
j_gene: TRBJ2-1
abundance: NA
CDR3nt: TGTGCCAGCAGCAAGGGACTAGCGGGAGTATCAAATGAGCAGTTCTTC
CDR3aa: CASSKGLAGVSNEQFF

v_gene: TRBV19
d_gene: TRBD1
j_gene: TRBJ2-1
abundance: once
CDR3nt: TGTGCCAGTAGCCACGGACAGGGTAGCCGATACAATGAGCAGTTCTTC
CDR3aa: CASSHGQGSRYNEQFF

v_gene: TRBV27
d_gene: TRBD1
j_gene: TRBJ1-2
abundance: NA
CDR3nt: TGTGCCAGCAGTGACAGGGGGAACTATGGCTACACCTTC
CDR3aa: CASSDRGNYGYTF

v_gene: TRBV4-3
d_gene: TRBD1
j_gene: TRBJ1-1
abundance: NA
CDR3nt: TGCGCCAGCAGCCAAGGACAGGGGCAGAAGGCTTTCTTT
CDR3aa: CASSQGQGQKAFF

v_gene: TRBV7-2
d_gene: NA
j_gene: TRBJ2-1
abundance: NA
CDR3nt: TGTGCCAGCAGCCCTACGACGGGAGTGGGATATGAGCAGTTCTTC
CDR3aa: CASSPTTGVGYEQFF

v_gene: TRBV6-5
d_gene: NA
j_gene: TRBJ1-1
abundance: NA
CDR3nt: TGTGCCAGCAATACCGGACAGTTCAACACTGAAGCTTTCTTT
CDR3aa: CASNTGQFNTEAFF

v_gene: TRBV3-1/TRBV3-2
d_gene: NA
j_gene: TRBJ1-6
abundance: few
CDR3nt: TGTGCCAGCAGACGCACAGGGTTGAGCTCCTATAATTCACCCCTCCACTTT
CDR3aa: CASRRTGLSSYNSPLHF

v_gene: TRBV5-1
d_gene: NA
j_gene: TRBJ1-3
abundance: NA
CDR3nt: TGCGCCAGCAGCTTGGACCCCCCCGACAGTTCTGGAAACACCATATATTTT
CDR3aa: CASSLDPPDSSGNTIYF

v_gene: TRBV7-8
d_gene: TRBD2
j_gene: TRBJ2-1
abundance: NA
CDR3nt: TGTGCCAGCAGCTTAGACCGGGGGGATGAGCAGTTCTTC
CDR3aa: CASSLDRGDEQFF

v_gene: TRBV18
d_gene: NA
j_gene: TRBJ1-1
abundance: NA
CDR3nt: TGTGCCAGCTCACCCCAACCGGGTCCTCCGAGCACTGAAGCTTTCTTT
CDR3aa: CASSPQPGPPSTEAFF

v_gene: TRBV19
d_gene: NA
j_gene: TRBJ1-4
abundance: NA
CDR3nt: TGTGCCAGTAGAAACCCTCGGACAGCCTCTGCAACTAATGAAAAACTGTTTTTT
CDR3aa: CASRNPRTASATNEKLFF

v_gene: TRBV5-1
d_gene: NA
j_gene: TRBJ2-3
abundance: NA
CDR3nt: TGCGCCAGCAGCTTGAACCCAGATATAGATACGCAGTATTTT
CDR3aa: CASSLNPDIDTQYF

v_gene: TRBV3-1/TRBV3-2
d_gene: TRBD2
j_gene: TRBJ2-3
abundance: NA
CDR3nt: TGTGCCAGCAGCCCGAGGGATAGCGGGAGAAAAGATACGCAGTATTTT
CDR3aa: CASSPRDSGRKDTQYF

v_gene: TRBV28
d_gene: NA
j_gene: TRBJ1-5
abundance: NA
CDR3nt: TGTGCCAGCACCTTGATGGGAGTGGGTCAGCCCCAGCATTTT
CDR3aa: CASTLMGVGQPQHF

v_gene: TRBV3-1/TRBV3-2
d_gene: TRBD2
j_gene: TRBJ2-1
abundance: NA
CDR3nt: TGTGCCAGCAGTCTAGCGGTCCGCTCCTACAATGAGCAGTTCTTC
CDR3aa: CASSLAVRSYNEQFF

v_gene: TRBV18
d_gene: NA
j_gene: TRBJ1-4
abundance: NA
CDR3nt: TGTGCCAGCTCCCTTGCAACTAATGAAAAACTGTTTTTT
CDR3aa: CASSLATNEKLFF

v_gene: TRBV24-1
d_gene: NA
j_gene: TRBJ2-3
abundance: once
CDR3nt: TGTGCCACCAGTGACTACCAGGGGTTCACAGATACGCAGTATTTT
CDR3aa: CATSDYQGFTDTQYF

v_gene: TRBV9
d_gene: NA
j_gene: TRBJ1-5
abundance: NA
CDR3nt: TGTGCCAGCAGCCTGGGCATTAGCAATCAGCCCCAGCATTTT
CDR3aa: CASSLGISNQPQHF

v_gene: TRBV11-2
d_gene: NA
j_gene: TRBJ2-5
abundance: NA
CDR3nt: TGTGCCAGCAGTCCGGGTGCGAGAGAGACCCAGTACTTC
CDR3aa: CASSPGARETQYF

v_gene: TRBV28
d_gene: NA
j_gene: TRBJ2-5
abundance: NA
CDR3nt: TGTGCCAGCAGACCGCTTGGGGGGGCTGAGGAGACCCAGTACTTC
CDR3aa: CASRPLGGAEETQYF

v_gene: TRBV24-1
d_gene: NA
j_gene: TRBJ1-2
abundance: NA
CDR3nt: TGTGCCACCAGTGATTTGCAGGGGAACTATGGCTACACCTTC
CDR3aa: CATSDLQGNYGYTF

v_gene: TRBV6-5
d_gene: TRBD2
j_gene: TRBJ2-3
abundance: NA
CDR3nt: TGTGCCAGCAGTTACTCAACTAGCGGAGGGTCAAGGTCGCAGTATTTT
CDR3aa: CASSYSTSGGSRSQYF

v_gene: TRBV7-6
d_gene: NA
j_gene: TRBJ1-2
abundance: NA
CDR3nt: TGTGCCAGCAGCTTAGCGGGGGAGGCTAACTATGGCTACACCTTC
CDR3aa: CASSLAGEANYGYTF

v_gene: TRBV2
d_gene: NA
j_gene: TRBJ1-2
abundance: NA
CDR3nt: TGTGCCAGCAGGCAGGAAGGGCGGGACACCTTC
CDR3aa: CASRQEGRDTF

v_gene: TRBV29-1
d_gene: TRBD2
j_gene: TRBJ2-1
abundance: few
CDR3nt: TGCAGCGTTGGGGCGGGAGGGCCGGTCGATGAGCAGTTCTTC
CDR3aa: CSVGAGGPVDEQFF

v_gene: TRBV18
d_gene: NA
j_gene: TRBJ2-4
abundance: NA
CDR3nt: TGTGCCAGTTCATCTGGGGGGACCAAAAACATTCAGTACTTC
CDR3aa: CASSSGGTKNIQYF

v_gene: TRBV18
d_gene: TRBD2
j_gene: TRBJ2-1
abundance: NA
CDR3nt: TGTGCCAGCTCACAAGGGACTAGCGGGAGTGGGAGCAATGAGCAGTTCTTC
CDR3aa: CASSQGTSGSGSNEQFF

v_gene: TRBV12-3/TRBV12-4
d_gene: NA
j_gene: TRBJ1-3
abundance: NA
CDR3nt: TGTGCCACCCAGGGTACTGGAAACACCATATATTTT
CDR3aa: CATQGTGNTIYF

v_gene: TRBV19
d_gene: NA
j_gene: TRBJ1-1
abundance: NA
CDR3nt: TGTGCCACAAGAAACAGGGCTGCTGAAGCTTTCTTT
CDR3aa: CATRNRAAEAFF

v_gene: TRBV7-8
d_gene: NA
j_gene: TRBJ1-1
abundance: NA
CDR3nt: TGTGCCAGCAGCTCCCAGGGCGGAATGAACACTGAAGCTTTCTTT
CDR3aa: CASSSQGGMNTEAFF

v_gene: TRBV9
d_gene: NA
j_gene: TRBJ1-2
abundance: NA
CDR3nt: TGTGCCAGCAGCGTAGCGGGAGGTTCTTATGGCTACACCTTC
CDR3aa: CASSVAGGSYGYTF

v_gene: TRBV24-1
d_gene: NA
j_gene: TRBJ2-1
abundance: NA
CDR3nt: TGTGCCACCAGTGACCCTTTGAGGGGGAGCTCCTACAATGAGCAGTTCTTC
CDR3aa: CATSDPLRGSSYNEQFF

v_gene: TRBV27
d_gene: NA
j_gene: TRBJ1-2
abundance: NA
CDR3nt: TGTGCCAGCAGTTTGATTGCCCCTAGGCAGAACTATGGCTACACCTTC
CDR3aa: CASSLIAPRQNYGYTF

v_gene: TRBV6-6
d_gene: TRBD1
j_gene: TRBJ1-4
abundance: NA
CDR3nt: TGTGCCAGCAGCCCATTAGACAGGGTGGATGAAAAACTGTTTTTT
CDR3aa: CASSPLDRVDEKLFF

v_gene: TRBV19
d_gene: TRBD1
j_gene: TRBJ2-7
abundance: NA
CDR3nt: TGTGCCACGACAAAGGACAGGGGAGGGTCCTACGAGCAGTACTTC
CDR3aa: CATTKDRGGSYEQYF

v_gene: TRBV5-1
d_gene: TRBD1
j_gene: TRBJ2-1
abundance: NA
CDR3nt: TGCGCCAGCAGCTCCCTGACAGGGGCGGACTACAATGAGCAGTTCTTC
CDR3aa: CASSSLTGADYNEQFF

v_gene: TRBV9
d_gene: TRBD2
j_gene: TRBJ2-3
abundance: NA
CDR3nt: TGTGCCAGCAGTCGTGGAGTTAGCGGGGGGTCCATAGATACGCAGTATTTT
CDR3aa: CASSRGVSGGSIDTQYF

v_gene: TRBV6-5
d_gene: TRBD1
j_gene: TRBJ1-5
abundance: NA
CDR3nt: TGTGCCAGCAGTTACTCCCAGGGGGGTACGCCCCAGCATTTT
CDR3aa: CASSYSQGGTPQHF

v_gene: TRBV7-8
d_gene: TRBD1
j_gene: TRBJ1-1
abundance: NA
CDR3nt: TGTGCCAGCAGCTTAGGGACAGGGAGCACTGAAGCTTTCTTT
CDR3aa: CASSLGTGSTEAFF

v_gene: TRBV18
d_gene: NA
j_gene: TRBJ2-5
abundance: NA
CDR3nt: TGTGCCAGCTCACTTCGTCAGGGAGAGACCCAGTACTTC
CDR3aa: CASSLRQGETQYF

v_gene: TRBV7-2
d_gene: NA
j_gene: TRBJ2-1
abundance: once
CDR3nt: TGTGCCAGCAGCATTGCTAGAGGACAGTTTTCCAATGAGCAGTTCTTC
CDR3aa: CASSIARGQFSNEQFF

v_gene: TRBV7-3
d_gene: TRBD2
j_gene: TRBJ2-3
abundance: NA
CDR3nt: TGTGCCAGCAGCTTAACTAGCGGGAGCACAGATACGCAGTATTTT
CDR3aa: CASSLTSGSTDTQYF

v_gene: TRBV7-8
d_gene: NA
j_gene: TRBJ2-1
abundance: NA
CDR3nt: TGTGCCAGCAGCTTAGTCCGGGAACTGGGGGGGCTCAATGAGCAGTTCTTC
CDR3aa: CASSLVRELGGLNEQFF

v_gene: TRBV18
d_gene: NA
j_gene: TRBJ1-2
abundance: NA
CDR3nt: TGTGCCAGCTCAACAGACGTGAAAAGTCACACCTTC
CDR3aa: CASSTDVKSHTF

v_gene: TRBV24-1
d_gene: NA
j_gene: TRBJ2-1
abundance: NA
CDR3nt: TGTGCCACCAGTAGTTCTAGCTCCTACAATGAGCAGTTCTTC
CDR3aa: CATSSSSSYNEQFF

v_gene: TRBV24-1
d_gene: TRBD1
j_gene: TRBJ1-2
abundance: NA
CDR3nt: TGTGCCACCAGTGGTCCTCCGGGACAGGGGGCTGATGGCTACACCTTC
CDR3aa: CATSGPPGQGADGYTF

v_gene: TRBV4-1
d_gene: NA
j_gene: TRBJ2-2
abundance: few
CDR3nt: TGCGCCAGCAGCCAAGTAAGGTCACTAGCCGCCGGGGAGCTGTTTTTT
CDR3aa: CASSQVRSLAAGELFF

v_gene: TRBV28
d_gene: NA
j_gene: TRBJ2-5
abundance: once
CDR3nt: TGTGCCAGTGGGGACTCTCGTGCACAGTACTTC
CDR3aa: CASGDSRAQYF